The entry below describes one T cell receptor beta chain. Its antigen is unidentified. Documented treatment: some 19 received Ad26.COV2.S at low or high dose, single or two shots; 5 received placebo; per-sample allocation not given. Samples came from day 63 after the first vaccine or placebo injection. Germline values: CDR1 SGHAT, CDR2 FQNNGV. This CDR3 comprises 15 residues. V was cut by 5 bases and J by 1 base, with 14 bases left in between. This specimen belongs to a study of Ad26.COV2.S vaccination and SARS-CoV-2 variants. Study-wide background: Donor was in the COV1001 Ad26.COV2.S trial arm.

Findings of the study overall: The TCR breadth and depth analyses may have understated or missed part of the total T cell responses. After vaccination, substantial breadth of spike-specific CD8+ and CD4+ responses was reported.

TCRdb keeps only in-frame clones here, not all; method: immunoSEQ multiplex PCR. The sample records about 350,000 clones, roughly 91% being singletons. Sequencing used peripheral blood, obtained in a trial of Ad26.COV2.S vaccine versus placebo. The chain combines TRBV11-2 with TRBJ1-1; D might be TRBD1 (6 bases). This receptor was identified in a person aged 18 to 59 who received the Ad26.COV2.S COVID-19 vaccine or a placebo. CDR3 in DNA: TGTGCCAGCAGCCCAGACGACAGGACGAACACTGAAGCTTTCTTT. It codes for CASSPDDRTNTEAFF.